Listed below are T cell receptor beta chains from one sample, sequenced in a study of cytomegalovirus exposure and HLA in healthy donors. Only in-frame clones appear in the TCRdb table, and some are missing; sequencing was by immunoSEQ multiplex PCR. Of 250,000 to 350,000 clones listed, about 85% are singletons. Input material: PBMCs. The receptors were sampled from a woman in her 30s in good health and CMV-seropositive. Each CDR3 is given with its conserved first and last residue. The D gene is left open where the match is weak. Clone sizes are given selectively: once, few, many, or a class where the clone is expanded.

D gene: .; V gene: TRBV6-1; J gene: TRBJ1-4; clone size: .; CDR3 DNA: TGTGCCAGCCGACGGTTTAATGAAAAACTGTTTTTT; CDR3 protein: CASRRFNEKLFF
D gene: .; V gene: TRBV6-1; J gene: TRBJ1-3; clone size: .; CDR3 DNA: TGTGCCAGCAGTGAGGGGGGGTGGCCTGGTAACACCATATATTTT; CDR3 protein: CASSEGGWPGNTIYF
D gene: .; V gene: TRBV6-5; J gene: TRBJ2-1; clone size: few; CDR3 DNA: TGTGCCAGCAGTTTGGGTTATGCCAGGGTAAGCGATGAGCAGTTCTTC; CDR3 protein: CASSLGYARVSDEQFF
D gene: .; V gene: TRBV4-1; J gene: TRBJ1-5; clone size: .; CDR3 DNA: TGCGCCAGCAGCCAAGATCGGAGCGGTCAGCCCCAGCATTTT; CDR3 protein: CASSQDRSGQPQHF
D gene: .; V gene: TRBV10-2; J gene: TRBJ2-7; clone size: .; CDR3 DNA: TGCGCCAGCAGTTCCACAGGGTTCGAGCAGTACTTC; CDR3 protein: CASSSTGFEQYF
D gene: .; V gene: TRBV4-2; J gene: TRBJ1-5; clone size: .; CDR3 DNA: TGTGCCAGCAGCCAAGAGTCGCGGAATCAGCCCCAGCATTTT; CDR3 protein: CASSQESRNQPQHF
D gene: .; V gene: TRBV2; J gene: TRBJ1-1; clone size: once; CDR3 DNA: TGTGCCAGCAGTGAACTGCAGAACACAGGAGAAGCTTTCTTT; CDR3 protein: CASSELQNTGEAFF
D gene: .; V gene: TRBV6-6; J gene: TRBJ1-1; clone size: .; CDR3 DNA: TGTGCCAGCAGTGACGGACAGAAACTGAACACTGAAGCTTTCTTT; CDR3 protein: CASSDGQKLNTEAFF
D gene: .; V gene: TRBV19; J gene: TRBJ1-5; clone size: .; CDR3 DNA: TGTGCCAGTAGTACCCTGGGACGACAGCCCCAGCATTTT; CDR3 protein: CASSTLGRQPQHF
D gene: TRBD1; V gene: TRBV14; J gene: TRBJ1-4; clone size: .; CDR3 DNA: TGTGCCAGCAGCCACGGGACAGCAGCAACTAATGAAAAACTGTTTTTT; CDR3 protein: CASSHGTAATNEKLFF
D gene: TRBD2; V gene: TRBV7-2; J gene: TRBJ2-3; clone size: .; CDR3 DNA: TGTGCCAGCAGCTCCCCCCGGACTAGGAACACAGATACGCAGTATTTT; CDR3 protein: CASSSPRTRNTDTQYF
D gene: TRBD1; V gene: TRBV6-1; J gene: TRBJ2-7; clone size: .; CDR3 DNA: TGTGCCAGCAGGGGGACAGTGGGGTCCTACGAGCAGTACTTC; CDR3 protein: CASRGTVGSYEQYF
D gene: .; V gene: TRBV28; J gene: TRBJ1-5; clone size: .; CDR3 DNA: TGTGCCAGCAGTTTAAGGTGGGACATCAATCAGCCCCAGCATTTT; CDR3 protein: CASSLRWDINQPQHF
D gene: TRBD2; V gene: TRBV27; J gene: TRBJ2-1; clone size: .; CDR3 DNA: TGTGCCAGCACCGCCGGGACTAGCGGACACAATGAGCAGTTCTTC; CDR3 protein: CASTAGTSGHNEQFF
D gene: .; V gene: TRBV7-9; J gene: TRBJ1-1; clone size: once; CDR3 DNA: TGTGCCAGCAGCTTCGAAGCTTTCTTT; CDR3 protein: CASSFEAFF
D gene: .; V gene: TRBV30; J gene: TRBJ1-5; clone size: .; CDR3 DNA: TGTGCCTGGAGTGTTGACAGGCAGCCCCAGCATTTT; CDR3 protein: CAWSVDRQPQHF
D gene: TRBD2; V gene: TRBV4-3; J gene: TRBJ2-1; clone size: once; CDR3 DNA: TGCGCCAGCAGCCAAGATTTCGGTAGCGGGAGCAAAGTCAATGAGCAGTTCTTC; CDR3 protein: CASSQDFGSGSKVNEQFF
D gene: TRBD2; V gene: TRBV2; J gene: TRBJ2-2; clone size: .; CDR3 DNA: TGTGCCAGCAGTCCCATCGGGGCGGGAGGGAACACCGGGGAGCTGTTTTTT; CDR3 protein: CASSPIGAGGNTGELFF
D gene: .; V gene: TRBV4-2; J gene: TRBJ2-2; clone size: .; CDR3 DNA: TGTGCCAGCAGCCAAGATCGGAACAGACTGAACACCGGGGAGCTGTTTTTT; CDR3 protein: CASSQDRNRLNTGELFF
D gene: .; V gene: TRBV25-1; J gene: TRBJ1-1; clone size: .; CDR3 DNA: TGTGCCAGCAGTGCCAGGGGCATGAACACTGAAGCTTTCTTT; CDR3 protein: CASSARGMNTEAFF
D gene: TRBD2; V gene: TRBV9; J gene: TRBJ2-7; clone size: .; CDR3 DNA: TGTGCCAGCGGCGGGAGCTCCTACGAGCAGTACTTC; CDR3 protein: CASGGSSYEQYF
D gene: TRBD2; V gene: TRBV25-1; J gene: TRBJ2-2; clone size: .; CDR3 DNA: TGTGCCAGCAGTGAGGATGTAGGACTAGCGGGTACCGGGGAGCTGTTTTTT; CDR3 protein: CASSEDVGLAGTGELFF
D gene: .; V gene: TRBV7-6; J gene: TRBJ2-3; clone size: .; CDR3 DNA: TGTGCCAGCAGCGGGGGGTGGGGGAGCACAGATACGCAGTATTTT; CDR3 protein: CASSGGWGSTDTQYF
D gene: TRBD1; V gene: TRBV4-3; J gene: TRBJ1-1; clone size: .; CDR3 DNA: TGCGCCAGCAGCCAAGTTAACAGGGGGTTCACTGAAGCTTTCTTT; CDR3 protein: CASSQVNRGFTEAFF
D gene: .; V gene: TRBV27; J gene: TRBJ2-7; clone size: .; CDR3 DNA: TGTGCCAGCAGTTACCTTTCTCCCGGGTACGAGCAGTACTTC; CDR3 protein: CASSYLSPGYEQYF
D gene: TRBD2; V gene: TRBV30; J gene: TRBJ2-2; clone size: .; CDR3 DNA: TGTGCCTGGAGTGTAGTTACTAGCGGGACCGGGGAGCTGTTTTTT; CDR3 protein: CAWSVVTSGTGELFF